The TCR beta chain under discussion was sequenced for a study of blood T cell repertoires in COVID-19. The overall study: Samples came from the United States, Italy and Spain, spanning acute and convalescent COVID-19.

In terms of age and location, participants ranged from about 18 to 100 years and lived in 24 US areas. Clinical history reported by participants formed the basis on which cohorts were assigned. Cohort 3 recovery required two negative PCRs, clearance, or symptom resolution. Assay: immunoSEQ multiplex PCR; the TCRdb copy retains only in-frame clones and omits some. The data show a few hundred thousand clones, around 90% seen once. The CDR3 extends over 16 amino acids. In germline, CDR1 is SGDLS, CDR2 YYNGEE. Trimming stripped 0 bases from V and 0 bases from J, with 12 bases between. The clonotype was recovered from a woman aged 18-29 years who had recovered from COVID-19. Sequenced material: PBMCs or T cells enriched from blood (not recorded which). This chain joins TRBV9 and TRBJ2-5; D unclear. Written as DNA, the CDR3 is TGTGCCAGCAGCGTAGCAACAGCCACGTACCAAGAGACCCAGTACTTC. It specifies CASSVATATYQETQYF.